This TCR beta chain was identified during a study of identical twins. TCRdb independently ran MiXCR on the 5' RACE reads; one entry per CDR3 protein. The table includes about 690,000 distinct CDR3 sequences, roughly 20% detected once. In addition, the sample was reused for a study of T cells expressing NK-cell markers.

The receptor was derived from a woman younger than 35 in good health. Material: PBMCs.

The CDR3 coding sequence is TGTGCCAGCAGCTTGGCCGGGAGAGAAGCGGGTGAGCAGTTCTTC. Amino acids: CASSLAGREAGEQFF. J is TRBJ2-1 and V is TRBV7-2, with D tentatively TRBD2 (6 bases). The CDR3 spans 15 residues. Trimming removed 3 bases at V and 9 bases at J, with 18 bases between. The germline gives CDR1 SGHTA, CDR2 FQGNSA.